The rows below give T cell receptor beta chains drawn from one sample of a study of blood T cells in healthy people across ages. TCRdb redid the calling of the 5' RACE reads with MiXCR, one entry per CDR3 protein. Among 650,000 to 700,000 distinct CDR3 sequences listed, approximately 29% were seen once. The material sequenced was blood. These receptors were collected from an elderly woman in good health. Each CDR3 is given with its conserved first and last residue. A D gene is named only where the DNA matches it firmly. The size of a clone is reported for some rows only, either as once, few or many, or as a class for expanded clones.

CDR3 protein	CDR3 DNA	D gene	V gene	J gene	clone size
CASSQSFYEQYF	TGTGCCAGCAGCCAGAGCTTCTACGAGCAGTACTTC	-	TRBV11-3	TRBJ2-7	-
CASSYRGKNTEAFF	TGTGCCAGCAGTTACAGGGGCAAGAACACTGAAGCTTTCTTT	-	TRBV6-2/TRBV6-3	TRBJ1-1	many
CASRERRDYEQYF	TGTGCCAGCAGAGAGAGGAGGGACTACGAGCAGTACTTC	-	TRBV6-2/TRBV6-3	TRBJ2-7	-
CSASLTSGGQQETQYF	TGCAGTGCTAGTTTGACTAGCGGGGGGCAACAAGAGACCCAGTACTTC	TRBD2	TRBV20-1	TRBJ2-5	many
CASSSSGLGTEAFF	TGTGCCAGCAGCTCCTCGGGGTTGGGCACTGAAGCTTTCTTT	-	TRBV6-6	TRBJ1-1	-
CSTAGVFTEAFF	TGCAGTACCGCGGGTGTATTCACTGAAGCTTTCTTT	-	TRBV20-1	TRBJ1-1	-
CSVQGTVMNTEAFF	TGCAGCGTACAGGGGACAGTCATGAACACTGAAGCTTTCTTT	TRBD1	TRBV29-1	TRBJ1-1	many
CASRPSGTGLTEAFF	TGTGCCAGCAGACCTTCCGGGACAGGATTAACTGAAGCTTTCTTT	TRBD1	TRBV12-3/TRBV12-4	TRBJ1-1	few
CASSRSLQTDTQYF	TGTGCCAGCAGTAGATCCTTACAAACAGATACGCAGTATTTT	-	TRBV5-5	TRBJ2-3	many
CASGAGQGLYEQYF	TGCGCCAGCGGGGCCGGACAGGGACTCTACGAGCAGTACTTC	TRBD1	TRBV5-1	TRBJ2-7	-
CASGGGKGDRNQPQHF	TGTGCCAGCGGGGGCGGGAAGGGGGACCGGAATCAGCCCCAGCATTTT	-	TRBV7-2	TRBJ1-5	-
CATSREAGFGNIQYF	TGTGCCACCAGCAGAGAGGCCGGGTTCGGAAACATTCAGTACTTC	-	TRBV15	TRBJ2-4	many
CSARRTGDTRSNQPQHF	TGCAGTGCTAGAAGGACAGGGGATACTAGGAGCAATCAGCCCCAGCATTTT	TRBD1	TRBV20-1	TRBJ1-5	many
CAWSVDLKTDTQYF	TGTGCCTGGAGTGTAGACCTCAAGACCGATACGCAGTATTTT	-	TRBV30	TRBJ2-3	many
CASSPPSVSGNTIYF	TGTGCCAGCTCACCGCCAAGCGTCTCTGGAAACACCATATATTTT	-	TRBV18	TRBJ1-3	-
CASSRRGEGSYEQYF	TGCGCCAGCAGCCGGCGGGGGGAGGGATCCTACGAGCAGTACTTC	TRBD2	TRBV4-3	TRBJ2-7	many
CASSYFLTGDQPQHF	TGTGCCAGCAGTTACTTTCTAACAGGCGATCAGCCCCAGCATTTT	-	TRBV6-2/TRBV6-3	TRBJ1-5	few
CASSSGQRGSTDTQYF	TGTGCCAGCAGCTCGGGACAGCGCGGTAGCACAGATACGCAGTATTTT	TRBD1	TRBV7-7	TRBJ2-3	-
CASSPSGGALSGNTIYF	TGTGCCAGCAGCCCTTCAGGAGGGGCCCTCTCTGGAAACACCATATATTTT	-	TRBV9	TRBJ1-3	-
CASSQGYSRNEKLFF	TGCGCCAGCAGCCAAGGATACAGCCGTAATGAAAAACTGTTTTTT	-	TRBV4-3	TRBJ1-4	many
CASSSVRTEAFF	TGTGCCAGCAGTTCCGTCCGCACTGAAGCTTTCTTT	-	TRBV12-3/TRBV12-4	TRBJ1-1	many
CASRRKWDTNYGYTF	TGTGCCAGTAGGAGGAAATGGGACACAAACTATGGCTACACCTTC	-	TRBV19	TRBJ1-2	-
CASSPQILAKNIQYF	TGTGCCAGTAGTCCTCAGATCCTAGCCAAAAACATTCAGTACTTC	-	TRBV19	TRBJ2-4	many
CASSPITGNTEAFF	TGTGCCAGCAGCCCTATTACAGGGAACACTGAAGCTTTCTTT	-	TRBV7-2	TRBJ1-1	-